The rows below give T cell receptor beta chains drawn from one sample of a study of PD-L1 blockade in urothelial cancer. Assay used: immunoSEQ multiplex PCR; TCRdb lists only in-frame clones, some missing. The sample has nearly 35,000 clones, approximately 80% seen once. The sample consisted of PBMCs, taken around atezolizumab (anti-PD-L1) treatment. The receptors were sampled from a man aged 55 to 69 with urothelial cancer. The CDR3 runs from the conserved cysteine through the conserved F or W. Each record gives: J gene, V gene, clone size, D gene, CDR3 protein, CDR3 DNA. A D gene is named only where the DNA matches it firmly. Expanded clones get a size class; other rows say once, few or many, or leave the size out.

j_gene: TRBJ2-1; v_gene: TRBV4-2; abundance: -; d_gene: -; CDR3aa: CASSQSFNEQFF; CDR3nt: TGTGCCAGCAGCCAATCGTTCAATGAGCAGTTCTTC
j_gene: TRBJ2-7; v_gene: TRBV11-2; abundance: -; d_gene: -; CDR3aa: CASTPGDFRVFEQYF; CDR3nt: TGTGCCAGCACGCCGGGGGACTTCAGGGTTTTCGAGCAGTACTTC
j_gene: TRBJ2-7; v_gene: TRBV23-1; abundance: -; d_gene: TRBD1; CDR3aa: CASSQRDRGPYEQYF; CDR3nt: TGCGCCAGCAGTCAAAGGGACAGGGGCCCCTACGAGCAGTACTTC
j_gene: TRBJ1-1; v_gene: TRBV29-1; abundance: -; d_gene: TRBD1; CDR3aa: CSVVADRGLAEAFF; CDR3nt: TGCAGCGTTGTTGCGGACAGGGGTCTGGCTGAAGCTTTCTTT
j_gene: TRBJ1-2; v_gene: TRBV5-1; abundance: -; d_gene: -; CDR3aa: CASSLQGREGLGYTF; CDR3nt: TGCGCCAGCAGCTTGCAAGGCAGGGAGGGTTTGGGCTACACCTTC
j_gene: TRBJ2-1; v_gene: TRBV5-1; abundance: -; d_gene: TRBD2; CDR3aa: CASSLGTSSINEQFF; CDR3nt: TGCGCCAGCAGTCTAGGGACTAGCTCTATAAATGAGCAGTTCTTC
j_gene: TRBJ2-4; v_gene: TRBV19; abundance: -; d_gene: -; CDR3aa: CASSLLASGKNIQYF; CDR3nt: TGTGCCAGTAGTTTACTGGCGAGCGGAAAAAACATTCAGTACTTC
j_gene: TRBJ1-5; v_gene: TRBV6-6; abundance: -; d_gene: -; CDR3aa: CASSLTGISNQPQHF; CDR3nt: TGTGCCAGCAGCCTGACAGGTATTAGCAATCAGCCCCAGCATTTT
j_gene: TRBJ2-7; v_gene: TRBV6-5; abundance: -; d_gene: TRBD2; CDR3aa: CASGGGGIGEQYF; CDR3nt: TGTGCCAGCGGGGGGGGTGGGATCGGCGAGCAGTACTTC
j_gene: TRBJ2-7; v_gene: TRBV27; abundance: -; d_gene: TRBD2; CDR3aa: CASSVGLAGAYEQYF; CDR3nt: TGTGCCAGCAGTGTCGGACTAGCGGGAGCCTACGAGCAGTACTTC
j_gene: TRBJ2-5; v_gene: TRBV28; abundance: -; d_gene: -; CDR3aa: CAIRRETQYF; CDR3nt: TGTGCCATAAGGAGGGAGACCCAGTACTTC
j_gene: TRBJ2-5; v_gene: TRBV7-2; abundance: -; d_gene: -; CDR3aa: CASSLGIGETQYF; CDR3nt: TGTGCCAGCAGCTTAGGAATTGGCGAGACCCAGTACTTC
j_gene: TRBJ1-2; v_gene: TRBV28; abundance: -; d_gene: -; CDR3aa: CASSRRNYGYTF; CDR3nt: TGTGCCAGCAGCCGTAGAAACTATGGCTACACCTTC
j_gene: TRBJ2-3; v_gene: TRBV4-2; abundance: -; d_gene: -; CDR3aa: CASSQGSRLVSDTQYF; CDR3nt: TGTGCCAGCAGCCAAGGGTCCAGATTGGTTTCAGATACGCAGTATTTT
j_gene: TRBJ2-2; v_gene: TRBV6-1; abundance: -; d_gene: -; CDR3aa: CASSERKGHGEREVSTGELFF; CDR3nt: TGTGCCAGCAGTGAACGAAAGGGGCACGGGGAAAGGGAGGTGAGCACCGGGGAGCTGTTTTTT
j_gene: TRBJ2-3; v_gene: TRBV10-1; abundance: medium-sized; d_gene: -; CDR3aa: CASSESVQKIVPQYF; CDR3nt: TGCGCCAGCAGTGAGTCTGTGCAAAAGATAGTACCGCAGTATTTT
j_gene: TRBJ2-5; v_gene: TRBV2; abundance: -; d_gene: TRBD2; CDR3aa: CASRVGLAEETQYF; CDR3nt: TGTGCCAGCAGAGTGGGCCTAGCGGAAGAGACCCAGTACTTC
j_gene: TRBJ2-7; v_gene: TRBV30; abundance: -; d_gene: -; CDR3aa: CAWSRGGAVNEQYF; CDR3nt: TGTGCCTGGAGTAGGGGGGGCGCGGTAAACGAGCAGTACTTC
j_gene: TRBJ2-7; v_gene: TRBV7-6; abundance: -; d_gene: TRBD1; CDR3aa: CASRGRYRGLGYEQYF; CDR3nt: TGTGCCAGCAGGGGACGGTACAGGGGGCTTGGCTACGAGCAGTACTTC
j_gene: TRBJ2-3; v_gene: TRBV5-4; abundance: -; d_gene: -; CDR3aa: CASSSPYTDTQYF; CDR3nt: TGTGCCAGCAGCTCCCCGTACACAGATACGCAGTATTTT
j_gene: TRBJ2-7; v_gene: TRBV5-4; abundance: few; d_gene: -; CDR3aa: CASSSATTPGDEQYF; CDR3nt: TGTGCCAGCAGCTCCGCGACGACCCCAGGCGACGAGCAGTACTTC
j_gene: TRBJ2-4; v_gene: TRBV18; abundance: -; d_gene: -; CDR3aa: CASSPRAAKNIQYF; CDR3nt: TGTGCCAGCTCACCACGAGCGGCCAAAAACATTCAGTACTTC
j_gene: TRBJ1-2; v_gene: TRBV4-2; abundance: -; d_gene: TRBD1; CDR3aa: CASSQSGTGGSYGYTF; CDR3nt: TGTGCCAGCAGCCAATCCGGGACAGGGGGGAGCTATGGCTACACCTTC
j_gene: TRBJ2-5; v_gene: TRBV27; abundance: -; d_gene: -; CDR3aa: CASKFWGVETQYF; CDR3nt: TGTGCCAGCAAATTCTGGGGGGTGGAGACCCAGTACTTC
j_gene: TRBJ2-3; v_gene: TRBV5-1; abundance: -; d_gene: TRBD1; CDR3aa: CASSLELQGDTDTQYF; CDR3nt: TGCGCCAGCAGCTTGGAGTTACAGGGGGACACAGATACGCAGTATTTT
j_gene: TRBJ2-1; v_gene: TRBV5-1; abundance: -; d_gene: -; CDR3aa: CASSTTDSNYNEQFF; CDR3nt: TGCGCCAGCAGCACGACAGACTCGAACTACAATGAGCAGTTCTTC